The 25 T cell receptor beta chains listed next were all sequenced from one sample in a study of T cell repertoires in cytomegalovirus infection. MiXCR was run by TCRdb on the reads, yielding one entry per CDR3 protein. The data contain roughly 800,000 distinct CDR3 sequences, 25% to 35% of them singletons. No cognate antigen is known for these TCRs. This specimen was cultured CD8+ T cells from PBMCs, taken from culture after CMV antigen stimulation. These receptors all stem from a human donor in good health (CMV status not recorded). Some clones in this sample may be carry-over from other donors' samples.

This chain uses TRBV29-1 with TRBJ2-5; D remains unclear. This CDR3 is 14 amino acids long. Trimming pared 6 bases from V and 2 bases from J, leaving 16 bases between. CDR1 and CDR2 from the germline V gene are SQVTM and ANQGSEA. The CDR3 here is CSVAPGLEQETQYF. CDR3 bases: TGCAGCGTAGCCCCCGGGCTTGAGCAAGAGACCCAGTACTTC.

This clonotype occurred a few times. The gene calls are TRBV12-3 or TRBV12-4 and TRBJ1-2; D is perhaps TRBD1 (5 bases). The CDR3 covers 14 residues. The V gene lost 2 bases and the J gene lost 4 bases, with 11 bases spanning the gap. The DNA of the CDR3 is TGTGCCAGCAGTTTACGTGGGGGTCCCTATGGCTACACCTTC. It yields the protein CASSLRGGPYGYTF.

This clonotype has at least ten counts. The rearrangement joins TRBV7-6 to TRBJ2-5; TRBD1 matches at 8 bases. V dropped 4 bases and J dropped 1; count of bases not matched to a gene: 11. The CDR3 covers 17 residues. CDR1 is SGHVS and CDR2 is FNYEAQ in the germline V gene. CDR3 protein: CASSSASADRGQETQYF. For the CDR3, the DNA is TGTGCCAGCAGCTCCGCTTCGGCCGACAGGGGCCAAGAGACCCAGTACTTC.

The chain combines TRBV27 with TRBJ2-7; TRBD2 might be the D (6 bases). The CDR3 spans 14 residues. Deletions cut 4 bases from V and 3 bases from J, with 13 bases between. Germline CDR1 is MNHEY and CDR2 is SMNVEV (reference sequence). For the CDR3, the DNA is TGTGCCAGCAGTTCTGGCGGGGCCCGCTACGAGCAGTACTTC. As protein: CASSSGGARYEQYF.

This clonotype was observed a few times. The chain recombines TRBV6-1 with TRBJ1-2; the D is unclear. The CDR3 has 16 amino acids. With 11 bases removed from V and 4 bases from J, the gap between germline ends came to 26 bases. The germline CDR1 and CDR2 sequences are MNHNS and SASEGT. CDR3 DNA sequence: TGTGCCGGAAGCAAGGGTTCGGAATCTGTCCTCTATGGCTACACCTTC. Translation: CAGSKGSESVLYGYTF.

This clonotype was observed a handful of times. The V and J genes are TRBV12-3 or TRBV12-4 and TRBJ2-7; possible D gene TRBD2, 6 bases. The length of the CDR3 is 13 residues. Between the trimmed V and J ends, which lost 6 bases and 3 bases, there was a span of 12 bases. CDR3 sequence (DNA): TGTGCCAGCAGCCTGGGACTCTTCTACGAGCAGTACTTC. The encoded protein is CASSLGLFYEQYF.

J is TRBJ2-5 and V is TRBV28, with D possibly called TRBD1 or TRBD2 (6 bases each). The germline V and J ends were trimmed by 1 base and 4 bases, with 31 bases remaining between them. The CDR3 runs 21 residues. CDR1 and CDR2 from the germline V gene are MDHEN and SYDVKM. This chain's CDR3 is CASSLSLYEGGTFEGLETQYF. DNA for the CDR3: TGTGCCAGCAGTTTATCACTGTACGAAGGGGGGACTTTCGAGGGTTTAGAGACCCAGTACTTC.

The CDR3, as DNA: TGCGCCAGCCGTTTTGCGTACAATGAGCAGTTCTTC. As protein: CASRFAYNEQFF. The chain carries TRBV5-1 and TRBJ2-1; the D is unclear. CDR3 length: 12 residues. Germline CDR1 SGHRS, CDR2 YFSETQ. With 7 bases removed from V and 4 bases from J, the gap between germline ends came to 9 bases. Full variable domain (rest looked up from reference TRBV5-1 and TRBJ2-1): KAGVTQTPRYLIKTRGQQVTLSCSPISGHRSVSWYQQTPGQGLQFLFEYFSETQRNKGNFPGRFSGRQFSNSRSEMNVSTLELGDSALYLCASRFAYNEQFFGPGTRLTVL.

Worth noting for this clonotype: This may be a read error: a much more frequent sequence differs by one nucleotide. The chain couples TRBV6-5 to TRBJ2-1; 7 bases line up with TRBD1. Germline V gene sequence: CDR1 MNHEY, CDR2 SVGAGI. V gave up 6 bases and J gave up 3 bases; unmatched junction bases: 5. This CDR3 spans 14 amino acids. The CDR3 DNA reads TGTGCCAGCAGCCGGGACAGACACTACAATGAGCAGTTCTTC. It specifies CASSRDRHYNEQFF.

The J gene is TRBJ2-3, the V gene TRBV28; weak D call: TRBD2 (5 bases). Germline V lookup: CDR1 MDHEN, CDR2 SYDVKM. Trimming stripped 6 bases from V and 0 bases from J, with 19 bases between. The CDR3 covers 17 residues. The CDR3 nucleotides read TGTGCCAGCAGCCCTTCGGTCATTTCGGGAAGCACAGATACGCAGTATTTT. Translation: CASSPSVISGSTDTQYF.

This clonotype was picked up a small number of times. The chain links TRBV7-6 to TRBJ1-6; tentatively, D is TRBD1 (6 bases). The CDR3 consists of 15 residues. Germline CDR1 SGHVS, CDR2 FNYEAQ. The V end was cut by 5 bases, the J end by 5 bases, with 13 bases between. CDR3 residues: CASSRGTPNNSPLHF. The CDR3 bases are TGTGCCAGCAGCCGTGGGACACCAAATAATTCACCCCTCCACTTT.

This clonotype came up a few times. The chain couples TRBV7-2 to TRBJ2-5, with D perhaps matching TRBD1 (5 bases). Trimming shortened V by 0 bases and J by 1 base, and 15 bases separated the two germline ends. The length of the CDR3 is 17 residues. CDR1 and CDR2 from the germline V gene are SGHTA and FQGNSA. The CDR3 DNA sequence: TGTGCCAGCAGCTTAGCGCAGGGCGGATATTTCCAAGAGACCCAGTACTTC. This encodes CASSLAQGGYFQETQYF.

The rearrangement uses TRBV20-1 and TRBJ2-1; 8 bases are a match to TRBD1. The germline V gene encodes CDR1 DFQATT and CDR2 SNEGSKA (reference sequence). The CDR3 length is 16 residues. V lost 0 bases, J lost 0 bases, and 4 bases stayed unmatched. The CDR3 DNA reads TGCAGTGCTAGAGAAGCCGGGACAGGCTCCTACAATGAGCAGTTCTTC. Translating gives CSAREAGTGSYNEQFF.

The chain joins TRBV2 to TRBJ2-5; D call uncertain. V was clipped by 3 bases and J by 1 base, with 9 bases between them. This CDR3 spans 14 amino acids. The V gene's germline CDR1 is SNHLY and CDR2 FYNNEI. The DNA of the CDR3 is TGTGCCAGCAGTGAGGGCGGCATCCAAGAGACCCAGTACTTC. The encoded protein is CASSEGGIQETQYF.

The chain uses TRBV10-3 and TRBJ1-1, with 7 bases lining up with TRBD1. V gave up 2 bases and J gave up 4 bases; unmatched junction bases: 4. This CDR3 spans 14 amino acids. CDR1 ENHRY and CDR2 SYGVKD come from the germline V gene. The CDR3 spells CAISERGTVTEAFF. The CDR3 nucleotides are TGTGCCATCAGTGAGAGGGGGACAGTCACTGAAGCTTTCTTT.

This clonotype turned up a few times. The chain joins TRBV29-1 to TRBJ1-5, with TRBD1 identical over 8 bases. CDR3 size: 16 residues. V lost 7 bases, J lost 4 bases, and 15 bases stayed unmatched. The germline gives CDR1 SQVTM, CDR2 ANQGSEA. The CDR3: CSDPAADRAWNQPQHF. CDR3 DNA sequence: TGCAGCGACCCCGCCGCGGACAGGGCCTGGAATCAGCCCCAGCATTTT.

In this sample, this clonotype turned up a few times. The CDR3 loop reads CASSDSGDKVKNIQYF. As DNA, the CDR3 is TGCGCCAGCAGTGATTCAGGAGACAAAGTCAAAAACATTCAGTACTTC. The rearrangement joins TRBV10-2 to TRBJ2-4; the D is unclear. Trimming took 3 bases from V and 3 from J, leaving 15 bases between them. Germline-derived CDR1 and CDR2 are WSHSY and SAAADI. This CDR3 has 16 amino acids.

This clonotype was seen a single time. The junction departs from the called germline gene at one end, perhaps through a read error. The chain joins TRBV11-2 to TRBJ2-1; 8 bases map to TRBD2. From germline, CDR1 is SGHAT and CDR2 FQNNGV. The CDR3 loop spans 15 amino acids. In DNA form, the CDR3 reads TGTGCCAGCAGCTTAGAAACTAGCGGTTACAGTGAGCAGTTCTTC. Its protein is CASSLETSGYSEQFF.

In this sample, this clonotype turned up a few times. The V and J genes are TRBV5-4 and TRBJ2-2; the D call may be TRBD1 or TRBD2 (5 bases each). Germline V gene data show CDR1 as SGHNT and CDR2 as YYREEE (reference sequence). The CDR3 extends over 16 amino acids. Deletions cut 9 bases from V and 2 bases from J, with 20 bases between. In DNA form, the CDR3 reads TGTGCCACGTGGGACGGAGGCCTTTATAACACCGGGGAGCTGTTTTTT. Its translation: CATWDGGLYNTGELFF.

This clonotype turned up a few times. This chain joins TRBV4-1 and TRBJ2-1; 8 bases are a match to TRBD1. There are 13 residues in the CDR3. Germline V CDR1 and CDR2: MGHRA, YSYEKL. J was trimmed by 8 bases and V by 5 bases; bases with no gene match: 5. CDR3 DNA: TGCGCCAGCAGCGAAGGACAGGGATATGAGCAGTTCTTC. This sequence encodes CASSEGQGYEQFF.

CDR3 in DNA: TGTGCCAGCAGTTACGCGGGGGGGCCTTACGAGCAGTACTTC. This gives the protein CASSYAGGPYEQYF. The V call is TRBV6-8, the J call TRBJ2-7; 9 bases are a match to TRBD2. J gave up 4 bases and V 2 bases, and 3 bases lay outside the gene matches. Germline V gives CDR1 MNHGY, CDR2 SAAAGT. The CDR3 contains 14 residues.

This clonotype was counted a few times. The chain joins TRBV18 to TRBJ1-1; a weak D match, TRBD1 (6 bases). This CDR3 is 15 amino acids long. V was clipped by 3 bases and J by 3 bases, with 14 bases between them. Germline assignment: CDR1 KGHSH and CDR2 LQKENI. As DNA, the CDR3 is TGTGCCAGCTCACCGTCGGACAGTCCGTACACTGAAGCTTTCTTT. It translates to CASSPSDSPYTEAFF.

The V gene is TRBV12-5, the J gene TRBJ1-2, with D unclear. The germline V gene has CDR1 LGHNT and CDR2 FRNRAP. V lost 5 bases and J lost 0, with 10 bases in between. The CDR3 totals 14 residues. CDR3 residues: CASGPQQANYGYTF. The CDR3 nucleotides read TGTGCTAGTGGTCCCCAGCAGGCTAACTATGGCTACACCTTC. Variable domain in full (rest from reference TRBV12-5 and TRBJ1-2): DARVTQTPRHKVTEMGQEVTMRCQPILGHNTVFWYRQTMMQGLELLAYFRNRAPLDDSGMPKDRFSAEMPDATLATLKIQPSEPRDSAVYFCASGPQQANYGYTFGSGTRLTVV.

This clonotype was detected a few times. The V gene is TRBV7-9, the J gene TRBJ2-7; unclear D gene. Looked up from germline, CDR1 is SEHNR and CDR2 is FQNEAQ (reference sequence). The CDR3 contains 12 residues. The V and J ends lost 5 bases and 6 bases respectively, with 11 bases between them. The CDR3 coding sequence is TGTGCCAGCAGCGGAAAGGATCCCGAGCAGTACGTC. Its translation is CASSGKDPEQYV.

Here the CDR3 DNA reads TGCGCCAGCCTCGGACAGGGATATGGCTACACCTTC. Amino acid sequence: CASLGQGYGYTF. This chain links TRBV10-2 with TRBJ1-2; TRBD1 matches at 8 bases. The germline V gene has CDR1 WSHSY and CDR2 SAAADI. The trim removed 8 bases at V and 5 bases at J, leaving 4 bases unmatched. The CDR3 spans 12 residues.